These 31 T cell receptor beta chains were all obtained from the same sample, sequenced in a study of blood T cell repertoires in COVID-19. Measured with immunoSEQ multiplex PCR; TCRdb has only the in-frame clones, and not every one. The sample yields fewer than 250,000 clones, around 90% seen once. Sequencing used PBMCs or T cells enriched from blood (not recorded which). The receptors derive from a man aged 25 to 40 who had been exposed to COVID-19.

This clone has just one count. This chain joins TRBV7-8 and TRBJ2-7; 7 bases align to TRBD1. V was pared by 0 bases and J by 0 bases, with 2 bases of the junction left unmatched. The CDR3 contains 15 residues. CDR1 and CDR2 from the germline V gene are SGHVS and FQNEAQ. The CDR3 region has the DNA TGTGCCAGCAGCTTAGCGACAGGGTACTCCTACGAGCAGTACTTC. It encodes CASSLATGYSYEQYF.

This chain uses TRBV7-9 with TRBJ2-1; 8 bases are a match to TRBD1. The V segment lost 5 bases and the J segment 6 bases; nucleotides outside the gene matches: 9. Germline lookup yields CDR1 SEHNR and CDR2 FQNEAQ (reference sequence). CDR3 length equals 15 residues. This CDR3 is CASSLRRGLGNEQFF. Here the CDR3 DNA reads TGTGCCAGCAGCCTCCGCAGGGGGCTAGGCAATGAGCAGTTCTTC.

This rearrangement joins TRBV15 to TRBJ2-5; a possible D gene is TRBD2 (6 bases). The CDR3 extends over 19 amino acids. CDR1 and CDR2 from the germline V gene are LNHNV and YYDKDF (reference sequence). The germline V and J ends were trimmed by 0 bases and 5 bases, with 25 bases remaining between them. CDR3 coding DNA: TGTGCCACCAGCAGAGACCTGATCGGGACCACATTGGCGGGGGAGACCCAGTACTTC. It yields the protein CATSRDLIGTTLAGETQYF. Together with reference TRBV15 and TRBJ2-5, the CDR3 gives the full variable domain: DAMVIQNPRYQVTQFGKPVTLSCSQTLNHNVMYWYQQKSSQAPKLLFHYYDKDFNNEADTPDNFQSRRPNTSFCFLDIRSPGLGDTAMYLCATSRDLIGTTLAGETQYFGPGTRLLVL.

In DNA, the CDR3 is TGTGCCAGCAGTTTAAAACAGGGTTCACCCCTCCACTTT. Its translation: CASSLKQGSPLHF. The gene calls are TRBV27 and TRBJ1-6, with D perhaps matching TRBD1 (6 bases). CDR1 and CDR2 (germline): MNHEY, SMNVEV (reference sequence). The CDR3 is made up of 13 amino acids. V was trimmed by 2 bases and J by 9 bases, leaving 8 bases between them.

The chain links TRBV5-4 to TRBJ2-7; 8 nucleotides agree with TRBD2. CDR1 is SGHNT, CDR2 YYREEE, per germline (reference sequence). With 2 bases clipped from V and 2 bases from J, the junction kept 6 bases outside the gene matches. The CDR3 is 15 amino acids. The CDR3 region is CASSFSRGGPYEQYF. The CDR3 DNA reads as TGTGCCAGCAGCTTTAGCCGGGGGGGCCCCTACGAGCAGTACTTC. The full variable domain, its missing parts supplied by reference TRBV5-4 and TRBJ2-7, is ETGVTQSPTHLIKTRGQQVTLRCSSQSGHNTVSWYQQALGQGPQFIFQYYREEENGRGNFPPRFSGLQFPNYSSELNVNALELDDSALYLCASSFSRGGPYEQYFGPGTRLTVT.

The chain is built from TRBV5-1 and TRBJ2-1; D is undetermined. This CDR3 is 16 amino acids long. CDR1 and CDR2 (germline): SGHRS, YFSETQ. Trimming removed 0 bases from V and 4 bases from J, with 14 bases in between. The CDR3 DNA sequence: TGCGCCAGCAGCTTGGGTCGCATGGCATTATACAATGAGCAGTTCTTC. This sequence encodes CASSLGRMALYNEQFF.

The chain combines TRBV2 with TRBJ2-7, with D unclear. CDR3 length equals 13 residues. Trimming removed 2 bases at V and 3 bases at J, with 8 bases between. Germline V gives CDR1 SNHLY, CDR2 FYNNEI. The CDR3 sequence: CASSEYSIYEQYF. The CDR3 nucleotides are TGTGCCAGCAGTGAATACAGCATCTACGAGCAGTACTTC. The full variable domain, with the rest looked up from reference TRBV2 and TRBJ2-7, is EPEVTQTPSHQVTQMGQEVILRCVPISNHLYFYWYRQILGQKVEFLVSFYNNEISEKSEIFDDQFSVERPDGSNFTLKIRSTKLEDSAMYFCASSEYSIYEQYFGPGTRLTVT.

In its sample, this clone was seen once. The genes are TRBV14 and TRBJ2-3; D gene unclear. The CDR3 is 11 amino acids. With 5 bases removed from V and 5 bases from J, the gap between germline ends came to 5 bases. Germline V gene lookup returns CDR1 SGHDN and CDR2 FVKESK. CDR3 loop: CASSKRDTQYF. As DNA, the CDR3 is TGTGCCAGCAGCAAGAGAGATACGCAGTATTTT. The entire variable domain, with the rest obtained from reference TRBV14 and TRBJ2-3, is as follows: EAGVTQFPSHSVIEKGQTVTLRCDPISGHDNLYWYRRVMGKEIKFLLHFVKESKQDESGMPNNRFLAERTGGTYSTLKVQPAELEDSGVYFCASSKRDTQYFGPGTRLTVL.

This rearrangement joins TRBV19 to TRBJ1-3, with unresolved D. From germline, CDR1 is LNHDA and CDR2 SQIVND (reference sequence). This CDR3 has 16 amino acids. Between the trimmed V and J ends, which lost 10 bases and 0 bases, there was a span of 19 bases. Here the CDR3 reads CATQRERTISGNTIYF. Written as DNA, the CDR3 is TGTGCCACCCAGCGAGAGCGTACTATCTCTGGAAACACCATATATTTT.

V and J are TRBV6-2 or TRBV6-3 and TRBJ1-5; D perhaps matches TRBD1 (5 bases). CDR1 is MNHEY and CDR2 is SVGEGT in the germline V gene. The CDR3 length is 16 residues. V was cut by 6 bases and J by 1 base, with 16 bases left in between. Here the CDR3 reads CASSLTTRGSNQPQHF. The CDR3 nucleotides read TGTGCCAGCAGCCTAACTACGCGGGGGAGCAATCAGCCCCAGCATTTT.

This clone has just one count. The chain couples TRBV9 to TRBJ2-2; TRBD1 agrees at 8 bases. Looked up from germline, CDR1 is SGDLS and CDR2 is YYNGEE. V was clipped by 6 bases and J by 4 bases; unmatched bases: 5. This CDR3 region has 14 residues. The CDR3 reads CASNRGEITGELFF. The CDR3 bases are TGTGCCAGCAACAGGGGGGAGATCACCGGGGAGCTGTTTTTT. Variable domain in full (rest from reference TRBV9 and TRBJ2-2): DSGVTQTPKHLITATGQRVTLRCSPRSGDLSVYWYQQSLDQGLQFLIQYYNGEERAKGNILERFSAQQFPDLHSELNLSSLELGDSALYFCASNRGEITGELFFGEGSRLTVL.

The rearrangement links TRBV30 to TRBJ1-1; TRBD1 might be the D (6 bases). This CDR3 is 11 amino acids long. Germline CDR1 is GTSNPN and CDR2 is SVGIG (reference sequence). V was shortened by 3 bases and J by 10 bases, with 12 bases between the two germline ends. In DNA, the CDR3 is TGTGCCTGGAGGGAACAGGGTTTAGCTTTCTTT. This sequence encodes CAWREQGLAFF.

V usage is TRBV6-5 and J usage is TRBJ2-7; D gene unclear. This CDR3 region has 11 residues. V lost 9 bases, J lost 3 bases, and 9 bases lay in between. Germline CDR1 MNHEY, CDR2 SVGAGI. CDR3 sequence (DNA): TGTGCCAGTACCATACACTACGAGCAGTACTTC. It encodes CASTIHYEQYF.

The chain is built from TRBV4-1 and TRBJ2-7; 8 bases align to TRBD1. Germline CDR1 reads MGHRA; CDR2 reads YSYEKL. The CDR3 is 14 residues long. Germline trimming cut 2 bases from V and 5 bases from J; bases unmatched to any gene: 5. The CDR3 coding sequence is TGCGCCAGCAGCCAACTTAGGACAGGGAACGAGCAGTACTTC. Protein sequence: CASSQLRTGNEQYF.

The V gene is TRBV5-1, the J gene TRBJ2-5; D is unclear. Looked up from germline, CDR1 is SGHRS and CDR2 is YFSETQ. The CDR3 runs to 13 residues. The V gene lost 2 bases and the J gene lost 5 bases, with 10 bases spanning the gap. The CDR3 region is CASSLVSLETQYF. CDR3 DNA sequence: TGCGCCAGCAGCTTAGTAAGCTTGGAGACCCAGTACTTC.

This chain connects TRBV5-1 to TRBJ2-1; TRBD2 matches at 8 bases. Germline V CDR1 and CDR2: SGHRS, YFSETQ. J gave up 9 bases and V 0 bases, and 8 bases lay outside the gene matches. This CDR3 has 15 residues. CDR3 in amino acids: CASSLEVSGEGEQFF. The CDR3 nucleotides read TGCGCCAGCAGCTTGGAGGTTAGCGGGGAAGGTGAGCAGTTCTTC.

The V and J genes are TRBV7-9 and TRBJ2-1, with D possibly TRBD2 on 6 matching bases. This CDR3 spans 16 amino acids. Looked up from germline, CDR1 is SEHNR and CDR2 is FQNEAQ (reference sequence). V lost 5 bases and J 0 bases, leaving 14 bases between the germline ends. CDR3 sequence: CASSGTPLGSYNEQFF. The CDR3 nucleotides are TGTGCCAGCAGCGGGACTCCCCTGGGCTCCTACAATGAGCAGTTCTTC.

The rearrangement links TRBV5-1 to TRBJ2-1; tentatively, D is TRBD1 (5 bases). The V gene's germline CDR1 is SGHRS and CDR2 YFSETQ. The V end was cut by 0 bases, the J end by 7 bases, with 11 bases between. The CDR3 sequence is 14 residues long. CDR3 DNA sequence: TGCGCCAGCAGCTTGGCCTGGGGCGATAATGAGCAGTTCTTC. As protein: CASSLAWGDNEQFF.

The rearrangement links TRBV12-3 or TRBV12-4 to TRBJ2-7; D is uncertain. V lost 6 bases, J lost 7 bases, and 10 bases lay in between. This CDR3 region has 11 residues. The CDR3 DNA sequence: TGTGCCAGCAGCCCCTCCACTGAGCAGTACTTC. Protein sequence: CASSPSTEQYF.

The gene calls are TRBV11-2 and TRBJ1-6, with 10 nucleotides matching TRBD1. The ends lost 4 bases at V and 7 bases at J; junction bases unmatched: 10. From germline, CDR1 is SGHAT and CDR2 FQNNGV. CDR3 length equals 17 residues. CDR3 region: CASSSGGTGVTNSPLHF. The CDR3 DNA reads as TGTGCCAGCAGCTCAGGGGGGACAGGGGTTACGAATTCACCCCTCCACTTT. The complete variable domain, with remaining parts taken from reference TRBV11-2 and TRBJ1-6, reads EAGVAQSPRYKIIEKRQSVAFWCNPISGHATLYWYQQILGQGPKLLIQFQNNGVVDDSQLPKDRFSAERLKGVDSTLKIQPAKLEDSAVYLCASSSGGTGVTNSPLHFGNGTRLTVT.

The gene calls are TRBV28 and TRBJ1-5; D may be TRBD1 (6 bases). In germline, CDR1 is MDHEN, CDR2 SYDVKM. Trimming removed 7 bases from V and 1 base from J, with 14 bases in between. The CDR3 runs 15 residues. The CDR3 loop is CASTRTGISNQPQHF. CDR3 DNA: TGTGCCAGCACTCGCACAGGGATAAGCAATCAGCCCCAGCATTTT.

V gene TRBV29-1 combines with J gene TRBJ2-1, with a weak D call TRBD1 (5 bases). The CDR3 consists of 14 residues. Germline loops: CDR1 SQVTM, CDR2 ANQGSEA. Trimming shortened V by 6 bases and J by 1 base, and 13 bases separated the two germline ends. CDR3 nucleotides: TGCAGCGTATATGCAGGGATTTCCTACAATGAGCAGTTCTTC. Its protein is CSVYAGISYNEQFF.

The chain joins TRBV11-2 to TRBJ1-1; the D gene is possibly TRBD1 (6 bases). CDR1 and CDR2 from the germline V gene are SGHAT and FQNNGV. This CDR3 is built from 15 residues. V was pared by 5 bases and J by 1 base, with 14 bases between. CDR3 sequence: CASSAPTGRNTEAFF. In DNA, the CDR3 is TGTGCCAGCAGCGCGCCAACAGGGAGGAACACTGAAGCTTTCTTT.

The chain is built from TRBV30 and TRBJ1-2; D not certain. This CDR3 has 17 amino acids. V lost 7 bases and J lost 0, with 24 bases in between. Germline lookup yields CDR1 GTSNPN and CDR2 SVGIG (reference sequence). In DNA, the CDR3 is TGTGCCTTCACCCCCCGCGGGAGGAATAAGGCTAACTATGGCTACACCTTC. This codes for CAFTPRGRNKANYGYTF.

This clone was counted a single time. This chain uses TRBV3-1 (or the pseudogene TRBV3-2) with TRBJ2-4; the match to TRBD2 covers 10 bases. Looked up from germline, CDR1 is LGHDT and CDR2 is YNNKEL (reference sequence). With V trimmed by 1 base and J by 6 bases, 3 bases remained unmatched. This CDR3 spans 15 amino acids. The CDR3 region is CASSQASGGGNIQYF. The CDR3 DNA follows: TGTGCCAGCAGCCAAGCTAGCGGGGGTGGAAACATTCAGTACTTC.

J is TRBJ2-2 and V is TRBV9; TRBD2 matches 16 bases. This CDR3 contains 18 residues. Germline loops: CDR1 SGDLS, CDR2 YYNGEE. The trim removed 3 bases at V and 4 bases at J, leaving 6 bases unmatched. The CDR3 region has the DNA TGTGCCAGCAGCGCAGGGACTAGCGGGGGGGCGTTCACCGGGGAGCTGTTTTTT. The encoded protein is CASSAGTSGGAFTGELFF.

This chain connects TRBV5-8 to TRBJ1-6; TRBD1 might be the D (6 bases). Trimming took off 7 bases at V and 18 bases at J, with 20 bases between the two ends. Germline lookup yields CDR1 SGHTS and CDR2 YDEGEE. CDR3 length: 12 residues. The CDR3 loop is CASGSPQGSPHF. The CDR3 DNA sequence: TGTGCCAGCGGGTCCCCGCAGGGGTCGCCCCACTTT. Looking up the rest from reference TRBV5-8 and TRBJ1-6 gives the full variable domain: EAGVTQSPTHLIKTRGQQATLRCSPISGHTSVYWYQQALGLGLQFLLWYDEGEERNRGNFPPRFSGRQFPNYSSELNVNALELEDSALYLCASGSPQGSPHFGNGTRLTVT.

The chain links TRBV3-1 (or the pseudogene TRBV3-2) to TRBJ1-5; 12 bases match TRBD1. The V gene end was trimmed by 3 bases and the J gene end by 7 bases; junction bases not matched to a gene: 4. CDR3 length: 15 residues. Per the germline V gene, CDR1 is LGHDT and CDR2 is YNNKEL (reference sequence). The CDR3 bases are TGTGCCAGCAGCCACGGGACAGGGGGCGAACAGCCCCAGCATTTT. Its translation: CASSHGTGGEQPQHF.

This chain connects TRBV9 to TRBJ2-1, with 13 positions matching TRBD2. Germline V lookup: CDR1 SGDLS, CDR2 YYNGEE. V gave up 4 bases and J gave up 9 bases; unmatched junction bases: 10. The CDR3 length is 16 residues. CDR3 DNA: TGTGCCAGCAGCTCAACTAGCGGGGGGGCCCAAGGTGAGCAGTTCTTC. Its protein product is CASSSTSGGAQGEQFF.

The chain combines TRBV2 with TRBJ2-7; TRBD2 matches 11 bases. The V gene end was trimmed by 8 bases and the J gene end by 0 bases; junction bases not matched to a gene: 3. The CDR3 covers 14 residues. The germline V gene has CDR1 SNHLY and CDR2 FYNNEI. The CDR3 DNA reads TGTGCCAGCGAACTAGCGGGGGACTCCTACGAGCAGTACTTC. This codes for CASELAGDSYEQYF.

V usage is TRBV21-1 and J usage is TRBJ2-4; no check of the table's D call, TRBD2, against the DNA was made. TRBV21-1 corresponds to a pseudogene. This CDR3 region has 16 residues. In DNA, the CDR3 is TGTGCCAGCAGCAACGGGTCTGGCATTAGCAAAAACATTCAGTACTTC. Translated: CASSNGSGISKNIQYF.